Sequencing of this TCR beta chain was carried out in a study of blood T cell repertoires in COVID-19. Study context: From T cells, B-cell-depleted T cells, or PBMCs came the material, which was cDNA or gDNA.

CDR3 length: 15 residues. V lost 6 bases to trimming and J lost 4 bases; unmatched junction nucleotides: 6. The germline gives CDR1 ENHRY, CDR2 SYGVKD. Repertoires were generated with immunoSEQ multiplex PCR, while TCRdb's copy carries only in-frame clones and drops some. This sample has about 210,000 clones, with approximately 80% found just once. Seattle patients were enrolled while actively infected and followed longitudinally. The clonotype was recovered from a woman over 75 with COVID-19, enrolled during active disease. This sequence joins TRBV10-3 and TRBJ2-1; 10 bases match TRBD2. The sequenced sample was peripheral blood. DNA for the CDR3: TGTGCCATCAGGACCGGGACTAGCGCATACAATGAGCAGTTCTTC. Translated, it gives CAIRTGTSAYNEQFF.